This T cell receptor (beta chain) was profiled in a study of blood T cell repertoires in COVID-19. Turning to the study itself: Spain, Italy and the United States supplied samples that represented acute and convalescent COVID-19. Sample material is recorded as cDNA or gDNA derived from T cells, B-cell-depleted T cells, or PBMCs.

This clone was seen only once. Here immunoSEQ multiplex PCR was the method, and the copy in TCRdb shows in-frame clones only, minus some. The table records 150,000 to 200,000 clones, roughly 89% of them present only once. The CDR3 has 16 amino acids. Germline-derived CDR1 and CDR2 are SGHNT and YYREEE (reference sequence). Trimming stripped 0 bases from V and 4 bases from J, with 11 bases between. Sequenced input: peripheral blood. This receptor was obtained from a woman aged 50 to 60 with acute or convalescent COVID-19. The rearrangement links TRBV5-4 to TRBJ2-6; the D gene is possibly TRBD1 (5 bases). CDR3 amino acids: CASSLAGSAGANVLTF. CDR3 in DNA: TGTGCCAGCAGCTTGGCAGGGTCGGCCGGGGCCAACGTCCTGACTTTC.